The 2 T cell receptor beta chains below were found in one sample sequenced in a study of T cell clonality in common variable immunodeficiency. Notes on the study in general: Common variable immunodeficiency TCR beta sequences reportedly had fewer deletions and N-nucleotide insertions.

Clones were sequenced by immunoSEQ multiplex PCR, and TCRdb holds only the in-frame ones, with some missing. This sample comprises nearly 20,000 clones, none seen once only. No antigen has been assigned to these receptors. The sequencing sample was made of peripheral blood mononuclear cells. The receptors shown here come from a human donor with common variable immunodeficiency.

This clone has a count of ten or more. The read terminates 3 residues ahead of where the CDR3 ends, so the germline J gene completes it. The rearrangement links TRBV7-8 to TRBJ2-5, with TRBD2 identical over 14 bases. V lost 8 bases and J lost 5; bases outside the gene matches: 16. This CDR3 is built from 18 residues. Per the germline V gene, CDR1 is SGHVS and CDR2 is FQNEAQ. The CDR3 sequence: CASLRGETSGRAGETQYF. Partial CDR3 DNA: TGTGCCAGCCTAAGAGGGGAGACTAGCGGGAGGGCCGGGGAGACC.

This clone was found many times. The read gets to within 3 residues of the CDR3 end, and the germline J gene fills in the rest. The J gene is TRBJ1-3, the V gene TRBV5-5; TRBD1 matches 7 bases. The CDR3 spans 15 residues. Looked up from germline, CDR1 is SGHKS and CDR2 is YYEKEE (reference sequence). Unmatched junction bases numbered 7, after V lost 3 bases and J lost 4 bases. The CDR3 bases that were read are TGTGCCAGCAGCTCTTTGACAGGGTCCGGAAACACC. Protein: CASSSLTGSGNT. The entire CDR3 protein reads CASSSLTGSGNTIYF.